This entry concerns a single TCR beta chain. A J-beta primer mix and a sample-barcoded 5' primer were used in a second PCR of roughly 7 to 12 cycles. TCRdb redid the calling of the 5' RACE reads with MiXCR, one entry per CDR3 protein. The sample shows around 1,600,000 distinct CDR3 sequences, 35% to 45% of them seen only once. This sample was taken from a study of blood T cells in healthy people across ages. Losses at the gene ends were 0 bases for V and 13 bases for J; bases not matched to a gene: 8. CDR1 MNHEY and CDR2 SMNVEV come from the germline V gene (reference sequence). The CDR3 is made up of 13 amino acids.

Sequenced sample: blood. The V gene is TRBV27, the J gene TRBJ1-1; 7 nucleotides agree with TRBD1. This receptor was taken from a woman under 30 in good health. CDR3 residues: CASSLSRDREVFF. As DNA, the CDR3 is TGTGCCAGCAGTTTATCCCGCGACAGGGAGGTTTTCTTT.